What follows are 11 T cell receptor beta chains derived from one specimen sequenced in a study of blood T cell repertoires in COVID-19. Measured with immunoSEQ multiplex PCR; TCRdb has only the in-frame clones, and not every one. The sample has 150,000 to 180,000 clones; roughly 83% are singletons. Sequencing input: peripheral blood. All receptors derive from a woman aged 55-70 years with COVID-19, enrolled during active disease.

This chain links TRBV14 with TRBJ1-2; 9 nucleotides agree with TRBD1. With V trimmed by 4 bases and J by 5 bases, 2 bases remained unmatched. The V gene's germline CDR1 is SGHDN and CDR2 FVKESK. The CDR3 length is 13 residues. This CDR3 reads CASSRGTGYGYTF. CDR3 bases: TGTGCCAGCAGCCGCGGGACAGGGTATGGCTACACCTTC.

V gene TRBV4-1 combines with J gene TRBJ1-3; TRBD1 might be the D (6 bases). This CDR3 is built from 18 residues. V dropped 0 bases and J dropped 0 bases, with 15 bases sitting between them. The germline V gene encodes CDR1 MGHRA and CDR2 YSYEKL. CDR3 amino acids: CASSQDGGRGHSGNTIYF. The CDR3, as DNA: TGCGCCAGCAGCCAAGACGGGGGGCGGGGTCACTCTGGAAACACCATATATTTT.

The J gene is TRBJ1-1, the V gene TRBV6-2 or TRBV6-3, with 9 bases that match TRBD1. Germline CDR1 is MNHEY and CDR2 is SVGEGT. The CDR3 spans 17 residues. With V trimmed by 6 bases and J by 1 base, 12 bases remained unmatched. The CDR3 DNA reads TGTGCCAGCAGCCCCGTCCCGGGACAGGGCCGGAACACTGAAGCTTTCTTT. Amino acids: CASSPVPGQGRNTEAFF.

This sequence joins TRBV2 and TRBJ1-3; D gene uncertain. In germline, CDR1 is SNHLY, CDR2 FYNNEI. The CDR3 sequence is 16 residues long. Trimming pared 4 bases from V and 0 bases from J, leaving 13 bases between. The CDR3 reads CASSGPGRGSGNTIYF. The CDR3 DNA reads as TGTGCCAGCAGTGGGCCAGGCCGTGGCTCTGGAAACACCATATATTTT.

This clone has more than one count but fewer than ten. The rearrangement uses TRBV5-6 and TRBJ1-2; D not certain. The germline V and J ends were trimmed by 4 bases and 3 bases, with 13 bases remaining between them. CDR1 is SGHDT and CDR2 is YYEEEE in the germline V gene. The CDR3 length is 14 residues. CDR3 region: CASSRGGPHYGYTF. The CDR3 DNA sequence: TGTGCCAGCAGCCGGGGAGGGCCCCACTATGGCTACACCTTC.

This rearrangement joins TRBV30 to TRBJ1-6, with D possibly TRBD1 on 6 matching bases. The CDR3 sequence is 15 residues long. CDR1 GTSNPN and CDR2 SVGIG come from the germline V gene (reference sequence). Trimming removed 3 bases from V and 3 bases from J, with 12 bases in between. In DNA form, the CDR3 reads TGTGCCTGGAGCCCGAAACAGGGCTATAATTCACCCCTCCACTTT. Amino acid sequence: CAWSPKQGYNSPLHF.

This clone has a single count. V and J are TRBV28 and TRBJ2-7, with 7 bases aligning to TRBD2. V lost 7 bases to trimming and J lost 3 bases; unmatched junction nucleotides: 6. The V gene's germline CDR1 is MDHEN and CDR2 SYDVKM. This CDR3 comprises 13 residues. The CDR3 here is CASIGGEVYEQYF. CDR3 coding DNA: TGTGCCAGCATTGGGGGGGAAGTCTACGAGCAGTACTTC. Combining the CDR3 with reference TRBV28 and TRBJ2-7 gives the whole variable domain DVKVTQSSRYLVKRTGEKVFLECVQDMDHENMFWYRQDPGLGLRLIYFSYDVKMKEKGDIPEGYSVSREKKERFSLILESASTNQTSMYLCASIGGEVYEQYFGPGTRLTVT.

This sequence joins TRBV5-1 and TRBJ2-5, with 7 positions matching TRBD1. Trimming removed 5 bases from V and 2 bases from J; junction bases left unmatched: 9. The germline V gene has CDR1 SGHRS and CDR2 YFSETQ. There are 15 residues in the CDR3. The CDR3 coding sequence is TGCGCCAGCAGGGGACAGAACGAGCTGCAAGAGACCCAGTACTTC. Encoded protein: CASRGQNELQETQYF.

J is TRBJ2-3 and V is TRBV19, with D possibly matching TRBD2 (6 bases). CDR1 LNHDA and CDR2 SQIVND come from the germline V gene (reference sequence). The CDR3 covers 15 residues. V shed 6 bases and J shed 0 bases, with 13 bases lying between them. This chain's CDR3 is CASSPLASSTDTQYF. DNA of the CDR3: TGTGCCAGTAGCCCCCTAGCGTCTAGCACAGATACGCAGTATTTT.

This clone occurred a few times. CDR3 sequence (DNA): TGCGCCAGCAGCCAAGGACAGTTCGACTATGGCTACACCTTC. The encoded protein is CASSQGQFDYGYTF. The chain has TRBV4-1 and TRBJ1-2; D perhaps matches TRBD1 (5 bases). V was clipped by 1 base and J by 3 bases, with 9 bases between them. This CDR3 contains 14 residues. The germline V gene encodes CDR1 MGHRA and CDR2 YSYEKL.

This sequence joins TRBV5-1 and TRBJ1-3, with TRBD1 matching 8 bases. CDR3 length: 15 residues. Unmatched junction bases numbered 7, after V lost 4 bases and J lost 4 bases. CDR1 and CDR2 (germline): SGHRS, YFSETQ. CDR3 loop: CASSQRTGSGNTIYF. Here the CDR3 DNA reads TGCGCCAGCAGCCAACGGACAGGGTCAGGAAACACCATATATTTT.